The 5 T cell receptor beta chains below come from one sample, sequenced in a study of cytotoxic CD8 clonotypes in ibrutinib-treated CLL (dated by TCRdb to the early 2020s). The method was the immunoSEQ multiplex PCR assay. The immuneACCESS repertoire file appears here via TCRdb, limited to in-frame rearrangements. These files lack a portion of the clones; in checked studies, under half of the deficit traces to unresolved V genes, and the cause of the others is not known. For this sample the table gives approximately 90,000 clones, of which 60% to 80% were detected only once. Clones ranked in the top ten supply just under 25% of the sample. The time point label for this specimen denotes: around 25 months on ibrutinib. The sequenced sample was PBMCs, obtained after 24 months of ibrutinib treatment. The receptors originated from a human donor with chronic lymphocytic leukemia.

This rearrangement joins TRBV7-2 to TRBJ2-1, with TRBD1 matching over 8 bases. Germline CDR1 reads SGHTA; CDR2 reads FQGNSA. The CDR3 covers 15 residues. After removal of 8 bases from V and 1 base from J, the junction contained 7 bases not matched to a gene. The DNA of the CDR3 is TGTGCCAGCTCCGACAGGGGTGGTTCCTACAATGAGCAGTTCTTC. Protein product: CASSDRGGSYNEQFF. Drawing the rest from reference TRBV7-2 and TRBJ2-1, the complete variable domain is GAGVSQSPSNKVTEKGKDVELRCDPISGHTALYWYRQSLGQGLEFLIYFQGNSAPDKSGLPSDRFSAERTGGSVSTLTIQRTQQEDSAVYLCASSDRGGSYNEQFFGPGTRLTVL.

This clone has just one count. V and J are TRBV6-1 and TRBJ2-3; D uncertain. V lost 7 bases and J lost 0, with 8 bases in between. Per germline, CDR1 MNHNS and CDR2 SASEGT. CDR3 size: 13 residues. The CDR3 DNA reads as TGTGCCAGCAAGTGGCTGAGCACAGATACGCAGTATTTT. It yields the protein CASKWLSTDTQYF.

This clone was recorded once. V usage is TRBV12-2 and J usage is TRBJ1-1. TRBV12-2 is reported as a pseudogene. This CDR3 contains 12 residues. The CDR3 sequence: CASRTRGPEAFF. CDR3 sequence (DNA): TGTGCAAGTCGCACCCGGGGCCCTGAAGCTTTCTTT.

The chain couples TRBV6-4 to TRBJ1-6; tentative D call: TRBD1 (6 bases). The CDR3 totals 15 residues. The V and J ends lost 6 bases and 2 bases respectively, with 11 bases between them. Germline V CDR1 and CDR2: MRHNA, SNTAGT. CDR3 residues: CASREGGAYNSPLHF. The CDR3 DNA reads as TGTGCCAGCAGGGAAGGGGGGGCCTATAATTCACCCCTCCACTTT.

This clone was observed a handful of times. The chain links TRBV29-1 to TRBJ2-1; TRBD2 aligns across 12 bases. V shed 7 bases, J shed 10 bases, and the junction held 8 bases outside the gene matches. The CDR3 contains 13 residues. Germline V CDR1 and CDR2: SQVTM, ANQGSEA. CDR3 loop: CSGEASGRAEQFF. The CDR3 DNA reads TGCAGCGGTGAGGCTAGCGGGAGGGCCGAGCAGTTCTTC.